This TCR beta chain stems from a study of blood T cell repertoires in COVID-19. The germline V gene has CDR1 SEHNR and CDR2 FQNEAQ (reference sequence). The length of the CDR3 is 13 residues. TCRdb keeps only in-frame clones here, not all; method: immunoSEQ multiplex PCR. The sample has 79,000 or so clones, around 87% seen once. Of note for this clone: The junction departs from the called germline gene at one end, perhaps through a read error.

Sequencing was performed on peripheral blood. This receptor was taken from a human donor in a cohort sampled during active COVID-19. The rearrangement uses TRBV7-9 and TRBJ2-1; weak D call: TRBD2 (5 bases). The CDR3 spells CASSLGLGGRRVF. CDR3 DNA: TGTGCCAGCAGCTTAGGTCTAGGAGGCAGACGAGTCTTC.